Following are 2 T cell receptor beta chains from one sample sequenced in a study of T cells after yellow fever vaccination. One entry per CDR3 protein results from TCRdb running MiXCR on the 5' RACE reads. The sample includes about 350,000 distinct CDR3 sequences, over 4% of them seen just once. Sequencing used PBMCs, obtained 5 days after the yellow fever booster vaccination. The receptors originated from a man aged 18 to 30 who received the YFV17D yellow fever vaccine.

This sequence joins TRBV6-2 or TRBV6-3 and TRBJ2-4; D perhaps matches TRBD2 (5 bases). This CDR3 comprises 18 residues. V was pared by 5 bases and J by 0 bases, with 20 bases between. Germline V gives CDR1 MNHEY, CDR2 SVGEGT. CDR3 coding DNA: TGTGCCAGCAGTAACCGGGAAACGCGCCTACTAGCCAAAAACATTCAGTACTTC. Amino acid sequence: CASSNRETRLLAKNIQYF.

This clonotype was seen ten or more times. This sequence joins TRBV7-2 and TRBJ2-7; 11 bases line up with TRBD2. The CDR3 runs to 15 residues. The V and J ends lost 6 bases and 2 bases, in that order; junction bases with no gene match: 6. Germline CDR1 is SGHTA and CDR2 is FQGNSA. The CDR3: CASSILAGGTYEQYV. CDR3 bases: TGTGCCAGCAGTATTCTAGCGGGGGGAACCTACGAGCAGTACGTC.